Here is one T cell receptor (beta chain) with its context. The target antigen is unknown. The treatment: around 19 received Ad26.COV2.S at low or high dose, single or two shots; about 5 received placebo; per-sample allocation not given. Sampling happened 63 days after the first vaccine or placebo injection. Wuhan-strain SARS-CoV-2 spike was expressed by the Ad26 vector that made up the vaccine. The sample comes from a study of Ad26.COV2.S vaccination and SARS-CoV-2 variants. Study-level findings and limits: Participants in the vaccine arm had higher spike-specific TCR breadth; placebo recipients had lower.

Clones were sequenced by immunoSEQ multiplex PCR, and TCRdb holds only the in-frame ones, with some missing. The repertoire holds approximately 410,000 clones, with over 75% as singletons. The material sequenced was peripheral blood, taken in a trial of Ad26.COV2.S vaccine versus placebo. The sequence came from a person aged 18-65 years who received the Ad26.COV2.S COVID-19 vaccine or a placebo.

CDR3 amino acids: CASSYGVGSSTDTQYF. The CDR3 nucleotides are TGTGCCAGCAGTTACGGAGTGGGGTCTAGCACAGATACGCAGTATTTT. The chain employs TRBV6-5 and TRBJ2-3; D remains ambiguous. The CDR3 runs to 16 residues. The V end was cut by 2 bases, the J end by 0 bases, with 12 bases between. Per germline, CDR1 MNHEY and CDR2 SVGAGI.